This T cell receptor beta chain was obtained from a study of Ad26.COV2.S vaccination and SARS-CoV-2 variants. Study in general: A COV1001 Ad26.COV2.S trial-arm participant provided the sample. Ad26.COV2.S shots went into the muscle once or twice, 56 days apart. General study points: The study found higher spike-specific TCR breadth in vaccine than placebo recipients.

Losses at the gene ends were 4 bases for V and 4 bases for J; bases not matched to a gene: 9. Germline CDR1 reads LGHDT; CDR2 reads YNNKEL (reference sequence). The CDR3 consists of 15 residues. This clone is a singleton in its sample. Its antigen is undetermined. Indicated treatment: about 20 received Ad26.COV2.S at low or high dose, single or two shots; roughly 5 received placebo; per-sample allocation not given. Sampling took place 63 days after the first vaccine or placebo injection. An adult donor aged 18-55 years was enrolled in Boston. The repertoire was sequenced with immunoSEQ multiplex PCR; TCRdb's copy has only in-frame clones and lacks some. The repertoire holds some 480,000 clones, with roughly 85% as singletons.

The chain uses TRBV3-1 (or the pseudogene TRBV3-2) and TRBJ1-2; 7 bases align to TRBD1. The TCR sequence derives from a person aged 18-60 years who received the Ad26.COV2.S COVID-19 vaccine or a placebo. This specimen was peripheral blood, taken in a trial of Ad26.COV2.S vaccine versus placebo. For the CDR3, the DNA is TGTGCCAGCAGCCGGACAAACAGGGGAAGCTATGGCTACACCTTC. Protein sequence: CASSRTNRGSYGYTF.